This T cell receptor beta chain is from a study of CD4+ T cells in melanoma. Using immunoSEQ multiplex PCR, the repertoire was profiled, and TCRdb retains in-frame clones only, with some absent. The table shows roughly 140,000 clones, with about 93% occurring only once. The CDR3 is made up of 15 amino acids. The germline V gene encodes CDR1 MNHEY and CDR2 SVGAGI. Notes on this clone: The antigen is undetermined.

Whole-study findings and limits: Neoantigen-specific CD4+ T cells in melanoma reportedly had diverse differentiation states. A reported correlation linked neoantigen-specific CD4+ T cells to CD8+, macrophage and B cell function.

The TCR originated in a human donor with melanoma. V gene TRBV6-5 combines with J gene TRBJ2-5; D assignment may be TRBD1 or TRBD2 (5 bases each). Gene TRBJ2-7 matches the end of the DNA better, so the J call may be wrong. Written as DNA, the CDR3 is TGTGCCAGCAGTGGGGACGGGCAAGGCTCCTACGAGCAGTACTTC. Amino acids: CASSGDGQGSYEQYF.